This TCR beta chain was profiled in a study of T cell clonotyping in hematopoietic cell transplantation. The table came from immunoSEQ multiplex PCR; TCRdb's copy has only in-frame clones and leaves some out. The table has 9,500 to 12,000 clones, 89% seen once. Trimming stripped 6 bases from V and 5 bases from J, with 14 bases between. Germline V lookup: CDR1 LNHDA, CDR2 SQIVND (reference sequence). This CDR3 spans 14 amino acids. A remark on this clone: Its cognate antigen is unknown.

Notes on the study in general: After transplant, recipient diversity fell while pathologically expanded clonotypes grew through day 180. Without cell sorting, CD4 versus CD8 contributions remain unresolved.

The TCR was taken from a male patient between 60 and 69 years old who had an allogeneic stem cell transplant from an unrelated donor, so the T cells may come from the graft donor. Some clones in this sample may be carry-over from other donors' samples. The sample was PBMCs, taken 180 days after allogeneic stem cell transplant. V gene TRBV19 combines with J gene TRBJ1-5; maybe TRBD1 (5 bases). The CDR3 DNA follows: TGTGCCAGTAGCCCTGGGGCGGGGGATCAGCCCCAGCATTTT. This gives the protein CASSPGAGDQPQHF.